The rows below give T cell receptor beta chains drawn from one sample of a study of T cells in Graves' hyperthyroidism and ophthalmopathy. TCRdb independently ran MiXCR on the multiplex PCR reads; one entry per CDR3 protein. The table lists approximately 270,000 distinct CDR3 sequences, 14% to 15% of them singletons. Sequencing used blood. The receptors come from a woman between 40 and 55 years old with Graves' hyperthyroidism that later progressed to Graves' ophthalmopathy. Each CDR3 is given with its conserved first and last residue. A D gene is named only where the DNA matches it firmly. Not every row has a clone size; where given, it reads once, few, many or a size class.

>NA|NA|TRBJ1-1|TRBV6-1
TGTGCCAGTACGCCCACCCAGGGTTTCTCTGAAGCTTTCTTT
CASTPTQGFSEAFF
>NA|many|TRBJ2-7|TRBV18
TGTGCCAGCTCGCTTTTACCAGGTACCTACGAGCAGTACTTC
CASSLLPGTYEQYF
>NA|NA|TRBJ1-5|TRBV2
TGTGCCAGCAGTGCACAGATCAATCAGCCCCAGCATTTT
CASSAQINQPQHF
>NA|NA|TRBJ2-2|TRBV9
TGTGCCAGCAATCGGGCGCCGAACACCGGGGAGCTGTTTTTT
CASNRAPNTGELFF
>TRBD2|few|TRBJ2-3|TRBV7-6
TGTGCCAGCAGCACGAGGACTAGCGGGAGCTCAGATACGCAGTATTTT
CASSTRTSGSSDTQYF
>NA|many|TRBJ2-3|TRBV4-1
TGCGCCAGCAGTTTTCTGGGGGTGAGCACAGATACGCAGTATTTT
CASSFLGVSTDTQYF
>TRBD1|many|TRBJ2-1|TRBV24-1
TGTGCCACCAGTGATTTTGGGACAGCAGATAACAATGAGCAGTTCTTC
CATSDFGTADNNEQFF
>TRBD2|many|TRBJ2-1|TRBV20-1
TGCAGTGCTCCGAGCGGGAGGGTTCCTAATGAGCAGTTCTTC
CSAPSGRVPNEQFF
>TRBD2|few|TRBJ2-7|TRBV4-1
TGCGCCAGCAGCCAAGATCCCCCTAGCGGGAACTACGAGCAGTACTTC
CASSQDPPSGNYEQYF
>NA|many|TRBJ2-7|TRBV6-1
TGTGCCAAAACGGAGACGGATCGTTCCTCCTACGAGCAGTACTTC
CAKTETDRSSYEQYF
>NA|few|TRBJ2-3|TRBV7-9
TGTGCCAGCAGCTCGCGGACAGGCACAGATACGCAGTATTTT
CASSSRTGTDTQYF
>TRBD1|NA|TRBJ1-4|TRBV5-4
TGTGCCAGCAGCTTGGTGGGACAGCCAAATGAAAAACTGTTTTTT
CASSLVGQPNEKLFF
>TRBD2|NA|TRBJ2-1|TRBV20-1
TGCAGTGCGGGGACTAGTTTGGGCAATGAGCAGTTCTTC
CSAGTSLGNEQFF
>NA|many|TRBJ2-5|TRBV28
TGTGCCAGCAGTTTTCGTGCTGAAGGGGAGATTCAAGAGACCCAGTACTTC
CASSFRAEGEIQETQYF
>NA|once|TRBJ2-7|TRBV5-6
TGTGCCAGCAGCTCCCCGACAGCCCCCTACGAGCAGTACTTC
CASSSPTAPYEQYF
>NA|few|TRBJ2-2|TRBV11-3
TGTGCCAGCAGCTTTATGAGAATCGGGGAGCTGTTTTTT
CASSFMRIGELFF
>NA|few|TRBJ2-5|TRBV5-1
TGCGCCAGCAGCTTGGCCTTTTCTTCCCCGCGCAGAGACTTC
CASSLAFSSPRRDF
>NA|few|TRBJ2-7|TRBV6-1
TGTGCCGGCAGCCCCTACGATCTCCGCTCCTACGAGCAGTACTTC
CAGSPYDLRSYEQYF
>NA|many|TRBJ2-1|TRBV27
TGTGCCAGGATGTCAAAAGAGCAGTTCTTC
CARMSKEQFF
>NA|many|TRBJ2-7|TRBV25-1
TGTGCCAGCAGTAGACCGGGACATCAATTAGGGGCTGCCTACGAGCAGTACTTC
CASSRPGHQLGAAYEQYF